The rows below give T cell receptor beta chains drawn from one sample of a study of technical replicates of blood from a handful of donors. Assay: immunoSEQ multiplex PCR; the TCRdb copy retains only in-frame clones and omits some. This sample has some 14,000 clones, with 70% to 90% found just once. The specimen sequenced was PBMCs. The origin of the receptors is a human donor in good health. CDR3s include the opening cysteine and the closing phenylalanine or tryptophan. The order of the fields is clone size, CDR3 length, J gene, V gene, D gene, CDR3 DNA, CDR3 protein. The D gene is left open where the match is weak. Clone sizes are given selectively: once, few, many, or a class where the clone is expanded.

abundance: few
len: 15
j_gene: TRBJ1-2
v_gene: TRBV27
d_gene: TRBD1
CDR3nt: TGTGCCAGCAGTCTAGGGACAGGACTTATTTATGGCTACACCTTC
CDR3aa: CASSLGTGLIYGYTF

abundance: -
len: 15
j_gene: TRBJ2-3
v_gene: TRBV7-8
d_gene: TRBD2
CDR3nt: TGTGCCAGCAGCTTACAAGCGGGGAACACAGATACGCAGTATTTT
CDR3aa: CASSLQAGNTDTQYF

abundance: few
len: 13
j_gene: TRBJ2-7
v_gene: TRBV2
d_gene: -
CDR3nt: TGTGCCAGCGCCCAGCCCTTTGAGGGAGAGCAGTACTTC
CDR3aa: CASAQPFEGEQYF

abundance: -
len: 16
j_gene: TRBJ1-2
v_gene: TRBV28
d_gene: -
CDR3nt: TGTGCCAGCAGTTTAACCGACAGGACACTAGGCTATGGCTACACCTTC
CDR3aa: CASSLTDRTLGYGYTF

abundance: once
len: 14
j_gene: TRBJ2-3
v_gene: TRBV7-9
d_gene: -
CDR3nt: TGTGCCAGCAGCCCCACGTCTGGGCCAGATACGCAGTATTTT
CDR3aa: CASSPTSGPDTQYF

abundance: -
len: 14
j_gene: TRBJ1-4
v_gene: TRBV7-2
d_gene: -
CDR3nt: TGTGCCAGCAGCCTGACGGGGGGGATTGAAAAACTGTTTTTT
CDR3aa: CASSLTGGIEKLFF

abundance: -
len: 14
j_gene: TRBJ1-4
v_gene: TRBV28
d_gene: -
CDR3nt: TGTGCCAGCAGTTTAAGGGGGGGTAATGAAAAACTGTTTTTT
CDR3aa: CASSLRGGNEKLFF

abundance: -
len: 12
j_gene: TRBJ2-3
v_gene: TRBV7-2
d_gene: -
CDR3nt: TGTGCCAGCAGCTCGAGCCCAGATACGCAGTATTTT
CDR3aa: CASSSSPDTQYF

abundance: -
len: 18
j_gene: TRBJ2-1
v_gene: TRBV21-1
d_gene: -
CDR3nt: TGTGCCAGCAGCAAAGCGGGCACTAGCGGGAGGGCCTTCAATGAGCAGTTCTTC
CDR3aa: CASSKAGTSGRAFNEQFF

abundance: once
len: 14
j_gene: TRBJ1-2
v_gene: TRBV28
d_gene: TRBD1
CDR3nt: TGTGCCAGCAGTTTAACCCGGGGACAGGGAGGCTACACCTTC
CDR3aa: CASSLTRGQGGYTF

abundance: few
len: 15
j_gene: TRBJ2-1
v_gene: TRBV4-1
d_gene: -
CDR3nt: TGCGCCAGCAGCCAAGAAATCCGCAGGGACAATGAGCAGTTCTTC
CDR3aa: CASSQEIRRDNEQFF

abundance: -
len: 16
j_gene: TRBJ2-2
v_gene: TRBV9
d_gene: TRBD2
CDR3nt: TGTGCCAGCAGCGTAGGACTAGCGGGAAACACCGGGGAGCTGTTTTTT
CDR3aa: CASSVGLAGNTGELFF

abundance: -
len: 15
j_gene: TRBJ1-6
v_gene: TRBV6-1
d_gene: -
CDR3nt: TGTGCCAGCAGTGAAATCCAACACTATAATTCACCCCTCCACTTT
CDR3aa: CASSEIQHYNSPLHF

abundance: -
len: 16
j_gene: TRBJ1-1
v_gene: TRBV29-1
d_gene: -
CDR3nt: TGCAGCGCCGACGGGGAGGGGGGCGCAGGGAGAGAACAAGCTTTCTTT
CDR3aa: CSADGEGGAGREQAFF

abundance: once
len: 15
j_gene: TRBJ2-5
v_gene: TRBV10-1
d_gene: TRBD2
CDR3nt: TGCGCCAGCAGTGGAGGGCCAGCGGGAAAGGAGACCCAGTACTTC
CDR3aa: CASSGGPAGKETQYF

abundance: -
len: 14
j_gene: TRBJ2-1
v_gene: TRBV29-1
d_gene: TRBD2
CDR3nt: TGCAGCGTTGAGACTAGCCCCTCCTACAATGAGCAGTTCTTC
CDR3aa: CSVETSPSYNEQFF

abundance: -
len: 16
j_gene: TRBJ1-1
v_gene: TRBV5-4
d_gene: TRBD1
CDR3nt: TGTGCCAGCAGCTTCCCACAGGGGGGGGTGGACACTGAAGCTTTCTTT
CDR3aa: CASSFPQGGVDTEAFF

abundance: -
len: 14
j_gene: TRBJ2-2
v_gene: TRBV28
d_gene: -
CDR3nt: TGTGCCAGCCGGACACAGGGAGCCACCGGGGAGCTGTTTTTT
CDR3aa: CASRTQGATGELFF

abundance: few
len: 13
j_gene: TRBJ1-1
v_gene: TRBV28
d_gene: TRBD1
CDR3nt: TGTGCCAGCAAGGGCAGGGGGCGGACTGAAGCTTTCTTT
CDR3aa: CASKGRGRTEAFF

abundance: -
len: 15
j_gene: TRBJ2-2
v_gene: TRBV29-1
d_gene: TRBD2
CDR3nt: TGCAGCGTTTCACTAGCGGGACCTGTCACCGGGGAGCTGTTTTTT
CDR3aa: CSVSLAGPVTGELFF

abundance: -
len: 14
j_gene: TRBJ2-1
v_gene: TRBV30
d_gene: -
CDR3nt: TGTGCCTGGACTCCCTCCGGGACCTACAATGAGCAGTTCTTC
CDR3aa: CAWTPSGTYNEQFF

abundance: -
len: 18
j_gene: TRBJ2-1
v_gene: TRBV4-1
d_gene: -
CDR3nt: TGCGCCAGCTGCCAACTAGATTTGGTCCCTAGCTCCTACAATGAGCAGTTCTTC
CDR3aa: CASCQLDLVPSSYNEQFF

abundance: medium-sized
len: 13
j_gene: TRBJ2-2
v_gene: TRBV25-1
d_gene: -
CDR3nt: TGTGCCAGCAGTGAGTACAGTACCGGGGAGCTGTTTTTT
CDR3aa: CASSEYSTGELFF